Only one count was recorded for the clone carrying this T cell receptor beta chain. The antigen remains undetermined. Each CDR3 protein gets one entry after TCRdb re-called the reads with MiXCR. The table shows approximately 990,000 distinct CDR3 sequences, with approximately 30% occurring only once. V lost 7 bases to trimming and J lost 5 bases; unmatched junction nucleotides: 7. This CDR3 spans 16 amino acids. This record belongs to a study of T cell repertoires in cytomegalovirus infection. Across the study: Use of recently identified HLA-C-restricted and well-studied HLA-B-restricted CMV epitopes was part of the study. CMV infection and matching HLA type were both indicated by public TCR beta signatures.

General study points: The ex vivo response showed dominance by HLA-C-restricted CMV-specific TCR beta clonotypes. Cumulative public TCR beta family frequency identified CMV carriers with the relevant HLA.

The starting material was cultured CD8+ T cells from PBMCs, obtained from culture after CMV antigen stimulation. This chain uses TRBV12-3 or TRBV12-4 with TRBJ2-2; 13 bases match TRBD2. The source of this sequence is a human donor in good health (CMV status not recorded). Some clones in this sample may be carry-over from other donors' samples. CDR3 nucleotides: TGTGCCAGCACAACTAGCGGGGGGGCAGGTACCGGGGAGCTGTTTTTT. Amino acids: CASTTSGGAGTGELFF.